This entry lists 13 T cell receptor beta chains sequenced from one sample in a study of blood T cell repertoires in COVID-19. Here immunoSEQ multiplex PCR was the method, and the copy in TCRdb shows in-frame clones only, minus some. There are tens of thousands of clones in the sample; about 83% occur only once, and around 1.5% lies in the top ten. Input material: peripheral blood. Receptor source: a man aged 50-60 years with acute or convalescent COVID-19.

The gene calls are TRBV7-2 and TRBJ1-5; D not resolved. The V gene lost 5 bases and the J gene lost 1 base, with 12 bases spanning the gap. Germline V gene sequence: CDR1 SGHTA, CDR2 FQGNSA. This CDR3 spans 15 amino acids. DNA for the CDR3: TGTGCCAGCAGCGTCTGGGCGGGGAGCAATCAGCCCCAGCATTTT. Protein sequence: CASSVWAGSNQPQHF.

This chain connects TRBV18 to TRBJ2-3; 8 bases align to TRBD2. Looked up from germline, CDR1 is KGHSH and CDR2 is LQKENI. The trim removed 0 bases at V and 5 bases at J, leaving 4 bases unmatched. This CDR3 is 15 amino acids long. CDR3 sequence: CASSPPSGRGDTQYF. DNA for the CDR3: TGTGCCAGCTCACCACCGAGCGGGAGAGGAGATACGCAGTATTTT.

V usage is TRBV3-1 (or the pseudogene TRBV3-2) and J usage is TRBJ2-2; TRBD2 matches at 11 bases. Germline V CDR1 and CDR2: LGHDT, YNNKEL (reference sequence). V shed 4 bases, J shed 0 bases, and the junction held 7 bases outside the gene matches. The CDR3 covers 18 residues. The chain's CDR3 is CASSLLAGGTTNTGELFF. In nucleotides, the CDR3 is TGTGCCAGCAGCCTCCTAGCGGGGGGAACGACGAACACCGGGGAGCTGTTTTTT.

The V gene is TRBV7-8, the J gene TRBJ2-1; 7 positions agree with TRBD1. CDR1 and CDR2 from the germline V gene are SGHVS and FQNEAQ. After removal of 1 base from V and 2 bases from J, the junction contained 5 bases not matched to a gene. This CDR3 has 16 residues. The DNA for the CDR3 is TGTGCCAGCAGCTTAGTTGGGACAGTAACCTACAATGAGCAGTTCTTC. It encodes CASSLVGTVTYNEQFF. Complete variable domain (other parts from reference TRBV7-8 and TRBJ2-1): GAGVSQSPRYKVAKRGQDVALRCDPISGHVSLFWYQQALGQGPEFLTYFQNEAQLDKSGLPSDRFFAERPEGSVSTLKIQRTQQEDSAVYLCASSLVGTVTYNEQFFGPGTRLTVL.

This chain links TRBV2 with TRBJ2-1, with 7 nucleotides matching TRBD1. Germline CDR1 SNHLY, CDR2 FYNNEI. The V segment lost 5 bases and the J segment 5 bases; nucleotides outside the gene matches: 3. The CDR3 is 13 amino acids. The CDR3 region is CASSLDRDNEQFF. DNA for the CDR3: TGTGCCAGCAGTTTAGACAGGGACAATGAGCAGTTCTTC. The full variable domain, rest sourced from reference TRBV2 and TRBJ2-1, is EPEVTQTPSHQVTQMGQEVILRCVPISNHLYFYWYRQILGQKVEFLVSFYNNEISEKSEIFDDQFSVERPDGSNFTLKIRSTKLEDSAMYFCASSLDRDNEQFFGPGTRLTVL.

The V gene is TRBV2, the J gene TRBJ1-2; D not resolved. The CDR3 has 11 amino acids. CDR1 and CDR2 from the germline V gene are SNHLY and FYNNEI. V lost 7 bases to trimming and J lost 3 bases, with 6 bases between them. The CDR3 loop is CASKEDYGYTF. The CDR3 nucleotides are TGTGCCAGCAAGGAGGACTATGGCTACACCTTC.

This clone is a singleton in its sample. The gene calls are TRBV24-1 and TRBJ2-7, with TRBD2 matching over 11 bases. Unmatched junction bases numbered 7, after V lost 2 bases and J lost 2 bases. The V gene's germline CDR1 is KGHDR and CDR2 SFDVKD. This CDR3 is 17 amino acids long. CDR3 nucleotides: TGTGCCACCAGTGATTACCGCGGGACTAGCGGAACCTACGAGCAGTACTTC. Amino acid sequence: CATSDYRGTSGTYEQYF.

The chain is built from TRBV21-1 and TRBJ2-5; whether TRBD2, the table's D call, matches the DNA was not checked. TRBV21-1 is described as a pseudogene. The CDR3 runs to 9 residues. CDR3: CASGRTVDF. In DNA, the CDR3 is TGTGCCAGCGGAAGGACTGTAGACTTC.

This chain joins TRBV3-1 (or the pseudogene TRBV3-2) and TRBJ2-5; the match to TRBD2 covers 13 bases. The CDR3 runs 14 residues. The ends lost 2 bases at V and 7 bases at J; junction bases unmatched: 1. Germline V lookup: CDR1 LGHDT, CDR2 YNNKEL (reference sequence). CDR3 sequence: CASSQRTSGGTQYF. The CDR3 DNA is TGTGCCAGCAGCCAACGGACTAGCGGGGGGACCCAGTACTTC.

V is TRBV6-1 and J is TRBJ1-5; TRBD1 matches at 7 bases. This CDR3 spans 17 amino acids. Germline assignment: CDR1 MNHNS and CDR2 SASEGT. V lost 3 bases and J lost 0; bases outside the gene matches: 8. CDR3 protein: CASSDQSGQYSNQPQHF. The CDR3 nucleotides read TGTGCCAGCAGTGACCAATCGGGACAGTATAGCAATCAGCCCCAGCATTTT.

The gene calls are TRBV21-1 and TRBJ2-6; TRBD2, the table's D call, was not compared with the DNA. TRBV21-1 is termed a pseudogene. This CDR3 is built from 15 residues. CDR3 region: CASSKDGSGANVLTF. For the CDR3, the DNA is TGTGCCAGCAGCAAAGACGGCTCTGGGGCCAACGTCCTGACTTTC.

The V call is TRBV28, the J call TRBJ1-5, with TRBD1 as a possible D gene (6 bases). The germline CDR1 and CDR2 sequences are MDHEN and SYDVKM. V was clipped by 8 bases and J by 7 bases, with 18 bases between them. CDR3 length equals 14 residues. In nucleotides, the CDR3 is TGTGCCAGCCGCAAAGTCCAGGGGATGCAGCCCCAGCATTTT. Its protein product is CASRKVQGMQPQHF.

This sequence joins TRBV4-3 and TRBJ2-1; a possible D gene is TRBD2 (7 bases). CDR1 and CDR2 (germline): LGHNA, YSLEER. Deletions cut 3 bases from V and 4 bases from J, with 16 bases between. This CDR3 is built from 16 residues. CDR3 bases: TGCGCCAGCAGCCAGGAAAGGGGGGGGTTTTACAATGAGCAGTTCTTC. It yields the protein CASSQERGGFYNEQFF.